The rows below give T cell receptor beta chains drawn from one sample of a study of post-analysis software for immune sequencing data. TCRdb recomputed calls from the PCR reads with MiXCR, one row per CDR3 protein. This table holds hundreds of thousands of distinct CDR3 sequences, 44% found once. What was sequenced was blood. Receptors were obtained from a girl aged 10 to 17 with multiple sclerosis. Both conserved end residues are part of each CDR3. The order of the fields is V gene, D gene, J gene, clone size, CDR3 protein, CDR3 DNA. A D gene is named only where the DNA matches it firmly. Some rows have no size entry. The others give once, few or many, or a class for an expanded clone.

TRBV29-1	-	TRBJ1-1	-	CSVMRSTNTEAFF	TGCAGCGTTATGAGGAGCACGAACACTGAAGCTTTCTTT
TRBV6-6	TRBD1	TRBJ1-5	-	CASSSISGTDSNQPQHF	TGTGCCAGCAGTTCTATCTCCGGGACAGATAGCAATCAGCCCCAGCATTTT
TRBV7-7	-	TRBJ2-5	-	CASSQQVLETQYF	TGTGCTAGCAGTCAGCAGGTCCTGGAGACCCAGTACTTC
TRBV6-5	TRBD1	TRBJ1-6	few	CASRGQGGSSPLHF	TGTGCCAGCAGGGGACAGGGGGGATCATCACCCCTCCACTTT
TRBV28	TRBD2	TRBJ2-4	-	CASSTPSGNIQYF	TGTGCCAGCAGTACTCCTAGCGGAAACATTCAGTACTTC
TRBV12-3/TRBV12-4	-	TRBJ2-7	few	CASSLGGFDEQYF	TGTGCCAGCAGCCTCGGGGGTTTCGACGAGCAGTACTTC
TRBV20-1	-	TRBJ1-6	-	CSASSDTLYNSPLHF	TGCAGTGCTAGCTCGGACACGCTCTATAATTCACCCCTCCACTTT
TRBV4-1	-	TRBJ1-5	once	CASSQRNSGGNQPQHF	TGCGCCAGCAGCCAAAGGAACTCGGGGGGCAATCAGCCCCAGCATTTT
TRBV18	-	TRBJ1-2	-	CASSPSTGRLLYGYTF	TGTGCCAGCTCACCCTCGACAGGTCGACTCCTTTATGGCTACACCTTC
TRBV5-1	-	TRBJ2-7	few	CASSSPGGQSSYEQYF	TGCGCCAGCAGCTCCCCCGGGGGGCAGAGCTCCTACGAGCAGTACTTC
TRBV28	-	TRBJ2-1	-	CASTESMIREQFF	TGTGCCAGCACGGAGAGTATGATACGGGAGCAGTTCTTC
TRBV12-3/TRBV12-4	-	TRBJ2-1	-	CASTGTHGDEQFF	TGTGCCAGCACTGGGACGCACGGGGATGAGCAGTTCTTC
TRBV11-2	-	TRBJ2-7	-	CASSLTDPRQGGEQYF	TGTGCCAGCAGCTTAACGGATCCGAGACAGGGAGGCGAGCAGTACTTC
TRBV5-6	-	TRBJ1-1	-	CASSLGRRTEAFF	TGTGCCAGCAGCCTTGGACGGCGCACTGAAGCTTTCTTT
TRBV4-2	-	TRBJ1-5	many	CASSQDSGGAQPQHF	TGTGCCAGCAGCCAAGATAGTGGAGGGGCCCAGCCCCAGCATTTT
TRBV5-5	TRBD1	TRBJ1-1	-	CASSLRTGWRSARDSEAFF	TGTGCCAGCAGCCTTAGGACAGGGTGGAGGTCGGCTCGCGACAGTGAAGCTTTCTTT
TRBV29-1	-	TRBJ2-5	-	CSVRFQGGSETQYF	TGCAGCGTTCGTTTCCAGGGTGGGTCGGAGACCCAGTACTTC
TRBV12-3/TRBV12-4	-	TRBJ1-1	-	CASSFQDSGAFF	TGTGCCAGCAGTTTTCAGGACAGTGGGGCTTTCTTT
TRBV6-2/TRBV6-3	-	TRBJ2-6	-	CASSLSSMGANVLTF	TGTGCCAGCAGTCTCTCCTCGATGGGGGCCAACGTCCTGACTTTC
TRBV4-1	-	TRBJ2-1	-	CASSQDWRTSYNEQFF	TGCGCCAGCAGCCAAGATTGGCGGACTTCCTACAATGAGCAGTTCTTC
TRBV6-5	-	TRBJ1-6	-	CASSYGESLASPLHF	TGTGCCAGCAGTTACGGGGAATCTCTGGCCTCACCCCTCCACTTT
TRBV29-1	-	TRBJ2-3	-	CSVDYGPVGNTQYF	TGCAGCGTTGACTACGGACCCGTCGGAAATACGCAGTATTTT
TRBV20-1	-	TRBJ2-1	-	CSARDPLAGSYNEQFF	TGCAGTGCTAGAGACCCCCTAGCCGGGTCTTACAATGAGCAGTTCTTC
TRBV7-9	TRBD1	TRBJ1-2	few	CAGTSGTGYLYGYTF	TGTGCCGGAACCTCCGGGACAGGGTATTTGTATGGCTACACCTTC
TRBV25-1	-	TRBJ2-4	-	CASSESIGGIAKNIQYF	TGTGCCAGCAGTGAATCCATCGGGGGCATAGCCAAAAACATTCAGTACTTC
TRBV12-3/TRBV12-4	-	TRBJ1-5	-	CASSLENIQPQHF	TGTGCCAGCAGTTTAGAGAACATCCAGCCCCAGCATTTT
TRBV6-5	TRBD2	TRBJ2-7	few	CASSLVSGRGYEQYF	TGTGCCAGCAGTCTCGTAAGCGGGAGGGGCTACGAGCAGTACTTC
TRBV12-3/TRBV12-4	TRBD1	TRBJ1-1	-	CASSEYRGSAFF	TGTGCCAGCAGTGAATACAGGGGGTCGGCTTTCTTT
TRBV12-3/TRBV12-4	-	TRBJ2-4	-	CASKRLAKNIQYF	TGTGCCAGCAAGCGCCTAGCCAAAAACATTCAGTACTTC
TRBV2	-	TRBJ2-5	few	CASSKSLGRETQYF	TGTGCCAGCAGTAAATCGCTCGGGCGGGAGACCCAGTACTTC
TRBV12-3/TRBV12-4	TRBD1	TRBJ1-4	few	CASSPGGREKLFF	TGTGCCAGCAGCCCAGGGGGTCGTGAAAAACTGTTTTTT
TRBV7-9	TRBD1	TRBJ1-5	-	CASIDYRGRNQPQHF	TGTGCCAGCATCGACTACAGGGGAAGGAATCAGCCCCAGCATTTT
TRBV27	TRBD2	TRBJ2-7	once	CASWGGTYEQYF	TGTGCCAGTTGGGGGGGTACCTACGAGCAGTACTTC
TRBV4-1	-	TRBJ1-1	few	CASSQGAGAEAFF	TGCGCCAGCAGCCAAGGGGCAGGGGCTGAAGCTTTCTTT
TRBV12-3/TRBV12-4	TRBD1	TRBJ2-7	-	CASGQGFDEQYF	TGTGCCAGCGGACAGGGGTTCGACGAGCAGTACTTC
TRBV7-2	-	TRBJ2-3	-	CASRLIITDTQYF	TGTGCCAGCAGGCTGATTATCACAGATACGCAGTATTTT
TRBV5-1	TRBD2	TRBJ2-3	-	CASSFVSGKVTDTQYF	TGCGCCAGCAGCTTTGTTAGCGGGAAAGTCACAGATACGCAGTATTTT
TRBV29-1	-	TRBJ1-2	-	CSVGEDGYTF	TGCAGCGTGGGGGAGGATGGCTACACCTTC
TRBV12-3/TRBV12-4	TRBD2	TRBJ2-1	few	CASSAGGIYNEQFF	TGTGCCAGCAGTGCGGGGGGGATCTACAATGAGCAGTTCTTC
TRBV4-1	-	TRBJ2-3	-	CASSQEAKGPSTDTQYF	TGCGCCAGCAGCCAAGAAGCTAAGGGCCCTAGCACAGATACGCAGTATTTT
TRBV7-2	-	TRBJ1-2	-	CASSFPLGTGNYGYTF	TGTGCCAGCAGCTTCCCCTTGGGTACGGGCAACTATGGCTACACCTTC